These 10 T cell receptor beta chains originate from one sample sequenced in a study of blood T cells in healthy people across ages. Alongside a J-beta primer mix, a sample-barcoded 5' primer served in a second PCR lasting roughly 7 to 11 cycles. TCRdb reanalysed the 5' RACE reads using MiXCR and keeps one entry per CDR3 protein. This table has some 940,000 distinct CDR3 sequences, roughly 29% appearing once. These same records also appear under a second study, on T cells of mothers and their children.

The source material was blood. The receptors shown here come from a woman aged 40 to 49 in good health.

The rearrangement links TRBV7-9 to TRBJ1-2; 8 nucleotides line up with TRBD1. The CDR3 extends over 13 amino acids. Trimming removed 1 base from V and 7 bases from J; junction bases left unmatched: 2. CDR1 SEHNR and CDR2 FQNEAQ come from the germline V gene (reference sequence). CDR3 coding DNA: TGTGCCAGCAGCTTAGGGACAGGGTTTGGCTACACCTTC. Translated, it gives CASSLGTGFGYTF.

This clonotype was seen ten or more times. The V and J genes are TRBV30 and TRBJ2-7, with D possibly matching TRBD2 (6 bases). Germline V gene lookup returns CDR1 GTSNPN and CDR2 SVGIG (reference sequence). Trimming took 8 bases from V and 3 from J, leaving 14 bases between them. The CDR3 spans 12 residues. Here the CDR3 DNA reads TGTGCCGGGACCGGACTATTCTACGAGCAGTACTTC. Protein: CAGTGLFYEQYF.

This clonotype has at least ten counts. The rearrangement joins TRBV20-1 to TRBJ1-1; D might be TRBD1 (5 bases). This CDR3 comprises 15 residues. The germline V and J ends were trimmed by 3 bases and 2 bases, with 16 bases remaining between them. From germline, CDR1 is DFQATT and CDR2 SNEGSKA (reference sequence). Here the CDR3 DNA reads TGCAGTGCTAGCCACGCCGGGACGGGTAACACTGAAGCTTTCTTT. Protein: CSASHAGTGNTEAFF.

The chain links TRBV9 to TRBJ1-1; 7 bases are a match to TRBD1. V was pared by 3 bases and J by 3 bases, with 14 bases of the junction left unmatched. The CDR3 contains 17 residues. In germline, CDR1 is SGDLS, CDR2 YYNGEE. The CDR3 coding sequence is TGTGCCAGCAGCGCAAGGGTCCAGGGGGATATAGACACTGAAGCTTTCTTT. The encoded protein is CASSARVQGDIDTEAFF. Looking up the rest from reference TRBV9 and TRBJ1-1 gives the full variable domain: DSGVTQTPKHLITATGQRVTLRCSPRSGDLSVYWYQQSLDQGLQFLIQYYNGEERAKGNILERFSAQQFPDLHSELNLSSLELGDSALYFCASSARVQGDIDTEAFFGQGTRLTVV.

The chain links TRBV2 to TRBJ1-5; D unresolved. The CDR3 sequence is 14 residues long. Per germline, CDR1 SNHLY and CDR2 FYNNEI. The V and J ends lost 2 bases and 4 bases respectively, with 9 bases between them. CDR3 loop: CASSELQNNQPQHF. The CDR3 region has the DNA TGTGCCAGCAGTGAACTACAGAATAATCAGCCCCAGCATTTT.

There are a few counts of this clonotype. The CDR3 DNA is TGTGCCAGCAGCTTAATGGGACAGGGGGTATTCGCAGATACGCAGTATTTT. It is translated as CASSLMGQGVFADTQYF. The chain combines TRBV7-8 with TRBJ2-3, with 11 bases lining up with TRBD1. With 2 bases clipped from V and 4 bases from J, the junction kept 8 bases outside the gene matches. CDR1 SGHVS and CDR2 FQNEAQ come from the germline V gene. This CDR3 spans 17 amino acids.

This clonotype showed up just once. This clone may be a read error of a much larger clone one base away. The rearrangement uses TRBV12-3 or TRBV12-4 and TRBJ1-6; TRBD1 might be the D (6 bases). The CDR3 has 15 amino acids. The CDR3 nucleotides are TGTGCCAGCAGCCCTGGGGGCCTCTATGATTCACCCCTCCACTTT. Translation gives CASSPGGLYDSPLHF.

The chain couples TRBV7-3 to TRBJ1-3; D perhaps matches TRBD1 (5 bases). Germline V gene sequence: CDR1 SGHTA, CDR2 FQGTGA. Deletions cut 5 bases from V and 7 bases from J, with 15 bases between. The CDR3 is made up of 14 amino acids. The CDR3 DNA follows: TGTGCCAGCAGCGCAGGAGGGGCGAGGAACACCATATATTTT. Translated: CASSAGGARNTIYF.

This clonotype was counted between two and nine times. This sequence joins TRBV5-1 and TRBJ2-7; D possibly corresponds to TRBD1 (6 bases). The CDR3 is 15 amino acids. Trimming removed 1 base at V and 5 bases at J, with 16 bases between. CDR1 is SGHRS, CDR2 YFSETQ, per germline. CDR3 in amino acids: CASSLLSGDGNEQYF. DNA of the CDR3: TGCGCCAGCAGCTTGTTGTCAGGGGACGGGAACGAGCAGTACTTC.

CDR3 loop: CASSLPRGHPQPQHF. The CDR3 DNA follows: TGTGCCAGCAGTTTACCCAGGGGGCATCCTCAGCCCCAGCATTTT. This rearrangement joins TRBV28 to TRBJ1-5; the match to TRBD1 covers 8 bases. The V segment lost 2 bases and the J segment 6 bases; nucleotides outside the gene matches: 6. The CDR3 length is 15 residues. In germline, CDR1 is MDHEN, CDR2 SYDVKM. The full variable domain, rest sourced from reference TRBV28 and TRBJ1-5, is DVKVTQSSRYLVKRTGEKVFLECVQDMDHENMFWYRQDPGLGLRLIYFSYDVKMKEKGDIPEGYSVSREKKERFSLILESASTNQTSMYLCASSLPRGHPQPQHFGDGTRLSIL.